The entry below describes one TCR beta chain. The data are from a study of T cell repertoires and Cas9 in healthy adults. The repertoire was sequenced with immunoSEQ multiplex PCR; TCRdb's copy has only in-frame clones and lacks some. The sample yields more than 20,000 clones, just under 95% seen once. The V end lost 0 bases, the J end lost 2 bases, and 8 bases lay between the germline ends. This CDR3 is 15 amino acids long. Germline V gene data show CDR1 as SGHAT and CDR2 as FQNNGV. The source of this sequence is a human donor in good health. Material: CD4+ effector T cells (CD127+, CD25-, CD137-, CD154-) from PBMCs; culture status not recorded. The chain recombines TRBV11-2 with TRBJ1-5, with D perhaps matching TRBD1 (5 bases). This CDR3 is CASSLERGGNQPQHF. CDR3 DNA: TGTGCCAGCAGCTTAGAAAGGGGCGGCAATCAGCCCCAGCATTTT.